The 15 T cell receptor beta chains below all came from one sample that was sequenced in a study of cytomegalovirus exposure and HLA in healthy donors. PCR involved 60 Vbeta and 13 Jbeta primers. The data were produced by immunoSEQ multiplex PCR, yet TCRdb's version contains in-frame clones alone and is incomplete. The profile shows about 180,000 clones, 75% of them singletons. The sequencing sample was made of PBMCs. The receptors come from a female donor in good health and CMV-seronegative.

The chain recombines TRBV18 with TRBJ2-2, with 11 bases fitting TRBD1. The V gene's germline CDR1 is KGHSH and CDR2 LQKENI. The junction had 7 bases not matched to a gene; V was cut back by 6 bases and J by 7 bases. The CDR3 length is 15 residues. The CDR3 coding sequence is TGTGCCAGCTCGCGGGGACAGGGGGACGGCGGGGAGCTGTTTTTT. This encodes CASSRGQGDGGELFF.

The V and J genes are TRBV28 and TRBJ1-2; 12 nucleotides align to TRBD1. The CDR3 contains 16 residues. After removal of 4 bases from V and 3 bases from J, the junction contained 6 bases not matched to a gene. Germline CDR1 and CDR2: MDHEN and SYDVKM. In DNA, the CDR3 is TGTGCCAGCAGTTGGGGACAGGGGGCTAGTGACTATGGCTACACCTTC. Encoded protein: CASSWGQGASDYGYTF.

The J gene is TRBJ1-2, the V gene TRBV7-2; the match to TRBD1 covers 10 bases. Germline CDR1 reads SGHTA; CDR2 reads FQGNSA. With V trimmed by 7 bases and J by 4 bases, 6 bases remained unmatched. The CDR3 length is 14 residues. In nucleotides, the CDR3 is TGTGCCAGCAACCCGACAGGGGGCGCCTATGGCTACACCTTC. Protein: CASNPTGGAYGYTF.

The chain employs TRBV18 and TRBJ2-7; D uncertain. V lost 5 bases and J lost 6, with 11 bases in between. There are 12 residues in the CDR3. Germline V lookup: CDR1 KGHSH, CDR2 LQKENI. CDR3 protein: CASSIPGGEQYF. The CDR3 coding sequence is TGTGCCAGCTCAATACCGGGTGGCGAGCAGTACTTC. The variable domain in full, completed from reference TRBV18 and TRBJ2-7, reads NAGVMQNPRHLVRRRGQEARLRCSPMKGHSHVYWYRQLPEEGLKFMVYLQKENIIDESGMPKERFSAEFPKEGPSILRIQQVVRGDSAAYFCASSIPGGEQYFGPGTRLTVT.

The chain links TRBV6-5 to TRBJ2-1; no clear D gene. The germline CDR1 and CDR2 sequences are MNHEY and SVGAGI. Trimming pared 0 bases from V and 3 bases from J, leaving 12 bases between. CDR3 length equals 16 residues. The CDR3 DNA is TGTGCCAGCAGTTACTCTCTCGGTAGTCTCTACAATGAGCAGTTCTTC. This translates into CASSYSLGSLYNEQFF.

The chain has TRBV30 and TRBJ1-5, with TRBD1 matching 7 bases. V was pared by 0 bases and J by 7 bases, with 12 bases of the junction left unmatched. The length of the CDR3 is 16 residues. CDR1 and CDR2 from the germline V gene are GTSNPN and SVGIG (reference sequence). The CDR3 DNA is TGTGCCTGGAGTGTCAGGGCAGGGGGTTTCGGGCAGCCCCAGCATTTT. This encodes CAWSVRAGGFGQPQHF.

The genes are TRBV28 and TRBJ1-2; the match to TRBD1 covers 8 bases. In germline, CDR1 is MDHEN, CDR2 SYDVKM. This CDR3 is 15 amino acids long. The V and J ends lost 6 bases and 7 bases, in that order; junction bases with no gene match: 13. CDR3 amino acids: CASRNQGAQNGGYTF. Here the CDR3 DNA reads TGTGCCAGCAGGAACCAGGGGGCGCAAAATGGTGGCTACACCTTC.

Comment on this clone: The junction does not match germline at one end; this may be a read error. V and J are TRBV7-2 and TRBJ2-7; the match to TRBD1 covers 10 bases. Germline V gives CDR1 SGHTA, CDR2 FQGNSA. This CDR3 has 15 amino acids. The CDR3 coding sequence is TGTGCCAGCAGCTTAGCCGGGACAGGGGCCTACGGGCAGTACTTC. Residues: CASSLAGTGAYGQYF.

J is TRBJ2-1 and V is TRBV7-8; 8 bases line up with TRBD2. With 0 bases clipped from V and 3 bases from J, the junction kept 7 bases outside the gene matches. Germline V CDR1 and CDR2: SGHVS, FQNEAQ. This CDR3 comprises 17 residues. DNA for the CDR3: TGTGCCAGCAGCTTAGCGCCGCAGCGGGGGCTCTACAATGAGCAGTTCTTC. Amino acids: CASSLAPQRGLYNEQFF. The complete variable domain, with remaining parts taken from reference TRBV7-8 and TRBJ2-1, reads GAGVSQSPRYKVAKRGQDVALRCDPISGHVSLFWYQQALGQGPEFLTYFQNEAQLDKSGLPSDRFFAERPEGSVSTLKIQRTQQEDSAVYLCASSLAPQRGLYNEQFFGPGTRLTVL.

This chain links TRBV19 with TRBJ1-2, with D unclear. The CDR3 has 16 residues. The germline V and J ends were trimmed by 8 bases and 4 bases, with 23 bases remaining between them. From germline, CDR1 is LNHDA and CDR2 SQIVND (reference sequence). CDR3 nucleotide sequence: TGTGCCAGTCTGAAGGAGGTCGGGGTCCCGGGCTATGGCTACACCTTC. Its translation: CASLKEVGVPGYGYTF.

The chain is built from TRBV19 and TRBJ2-6, with D perhaps TRBD2 (6 bases). Looked up from germline, CDR1 is LNHDA and CDR2 is SQIVND (reference sequence). There are 15 residues in the CDR3. Trimming stripped 8 bases from V and 1 base from J, with 12 bases between. As DNA, the CDR3 is TGTGCCAGTCGGGGCCGGGGGTCTGGGGCCAACGTCCTGACTTTC. Translation gives CASRGRGSGANVLTF.

This sequence joins TRBV5-5 and TRBJ1-2, with D unresolved. Germline values: CDR1 SGHKS, CDR2 YYEKEE (reference sequence). The CDR3 length is 12 residues. Trimming cost V 0 bases and J 8 bases, with 8 bases left between them. The CDR3: CASSLDPGGYTF. The CDR3, as DNA: TGTGCCAGCAGCTTGGACCCAGGAGGCTACACCTTC. Full variable domain (remainder filled in from reference TRBV5-5 and TRBJ1-2): DAGVTQSPTHLIKTRGQQVTLRCSPISGHKSVSWYQQVLGQGPQFIFQYYEKEERGRGNFPDRFSARQFPNYSSELNVNALLLGDSALYLCASSLDPGGYTFGSGTRLTVV.

The chain employs TRBV10-3 and TRBJ1-3; possible D gene TRBD1, 5 bases. There are 14 residues in the CDR3. Germline V CDR1 and CDR2: ENHRY, SYGVKD. Deletions cut 10 bases from V and 0 bases from J, with 13 bases between. As DNA, the CDR3 is TGTGCCAGCGACAGTTCCACCTCTGGAAACACCATATATTTT. It is translated as CASDSSTSGNTIYF.

This sequence joins TRBV28 and TRBJ2-2; 8 bases are shared with TRBD2. Per germline, CDR1 MDHEN and CDR2 SYDVKM. The CDR3 runs 15 residues. V shed 7 bases and J 1 base; nucleotides not matched to a gene: 5. The CDR3: CASMRTSLNTGELFF. The CDR3 region has the DNA TGTGCCAGCATGAGGACTAGCCTGAACACCGGGGAGCTGTTTTTT.

The chain carries TRBV28 and TRBJ1-4; D not resolved. The ends were cut back, 9 bases at V and 8 bases at J, with 16 bases in the middle. Per the germline V gene, CDR1 is MDHEN and CDR2 is SYDVKM. The CDR3 is 13 amino acids. CDR3 DNA sequence: TGTGCCAGTAAGACTCCAGTTGGGGAAAAACTGTTTTTT. Translation: CASKTPVGEKLFF.